The sequence of this T cell receptor beta chain was determined in a study of T cell responses to AZD1222 COVID-19 vaccine. General observations from the study: Increased Spike-specific TCR breadth and depth were observed after two AZD1222 doses.

Produced via immunoSEQ multiplex PCR; TCRdb's table is partial and in-frame only. The table lists more than 150,000 clones, about nine tenths of them singletons. Concerning this clone: The antigen remains undetermined.

Germline CDR1 MNHEY, CDR2 SVGEGT. The ends were cut back, 0 bases at V and 10 bases at J, with 12 bases in the middle. This CDR3 spans 14 amino acids. This specimen was peripheral blood, taken on day 0 of AZD1222 vaccination. The chain links TRBV6-2 or TRBV6-3 to TRBJ1-4, with D possibly being TRBD1 (6 bases). This sequence was found in an adult in good health. The CDR3 bases are TGTGCCAGCAGTTACTCGATGGGGGGCGGAAAACTGTTTTTT. It is translated as CASSYSMGGGKLFF.